This paragraph reports one T cell receptor beta chain. Its antigen is unknown. The sample comes from a study of CD8+ T cells in alopecia areata. Overall study results and limits: Patients showed less clear TCR sequence sharing than mice, possibly partly because of HLA diversity. Scalp sample data also include resident alphabeta T cells from normal skin.

Lesional scalp punch biopsies and peripheral blood were collected from alopecia areata patients. PBMCs, the starting material, were the source of sorted CD4+ and CD8+ T cells. Once RNA had been extracted, it was reverse transcribed into cDNA to act as the sequencing template. The table came from immunoSEQ multiplex PCR; TCRdb's copy has only in-frame clones and leaves some out. This table holds under 250,000 clones, roughly 57% found once. This CDR3 region has 14 residues. With 3 bases clipped from V and 3 bases from J, the junction kept 7 bases outside the gene matches. Germline loops: CDR1 GTSNPN, CDR2 SVGIG (reference sequence).

The V call is TRBV30, the J call TRBJ2-7, with 8 bases aligning to TRBD1. This TCR was recovered from a human donor with alopecia areata. This sample comprised CD4+ T cells sorted from blood, obtained at week 0. CDR3 bases: TGTGCCTGGAGAAAACCGGGGACAGGCTACGAGCAGTACTTC. Translated: CAWRKPGTGYEQYF.